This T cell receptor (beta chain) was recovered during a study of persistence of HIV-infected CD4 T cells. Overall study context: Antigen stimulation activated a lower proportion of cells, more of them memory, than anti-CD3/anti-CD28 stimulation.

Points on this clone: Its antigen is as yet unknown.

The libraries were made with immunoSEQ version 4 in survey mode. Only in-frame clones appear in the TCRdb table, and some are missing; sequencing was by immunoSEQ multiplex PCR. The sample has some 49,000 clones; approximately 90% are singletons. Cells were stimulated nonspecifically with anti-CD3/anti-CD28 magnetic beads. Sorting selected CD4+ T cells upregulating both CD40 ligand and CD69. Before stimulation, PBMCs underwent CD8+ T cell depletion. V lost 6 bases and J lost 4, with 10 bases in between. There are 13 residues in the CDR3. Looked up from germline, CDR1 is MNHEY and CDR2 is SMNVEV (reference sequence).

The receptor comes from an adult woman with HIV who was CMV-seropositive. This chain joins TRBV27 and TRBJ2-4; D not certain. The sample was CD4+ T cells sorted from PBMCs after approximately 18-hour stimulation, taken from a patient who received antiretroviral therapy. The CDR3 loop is CASSLTVKNIQYF. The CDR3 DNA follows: TGTGCCAGCAGCCTAACAGTGAAAAACATTCAGTACTTC.